This T cell receptor (beta chain) emerged from a study of blood T cell repertoires in COVID-19. Cohorts were assigned according to the clinical history that participants reported. Libraries were prepared by immunoSEQ multiplex PCR; TCRdb keeps only in-frame clonotypes and omits some of them. The sample lists some 200,000 clones, 88% seen once, with roughly 2.7% in the top ten. This clone appeared a single time. A read error may produce the germline difference seen at one junction end. Germline V gene sequence: CDR1 SSHAT, CDR2 FNYEAQ (reference sequence). The CDR3 is made up of 17 amino acids. The sequence was collected from a woman aged 25 to 39 who had recovered from COVID-19. The V call is TRBV7-7, the J call TRBJ2-2; 8 nucleotides align to TRBD2. The specimen was PBMCs or T cells enriched from blood (not recorded which). CDR3 DNA: TGTGCTAGCAGCTTAGATTGGACTAGCTCTCTCACCGGGGAGCTGTTTTTT. This translates into CASSLDWTSSLTGELFF. Complete variable domain (other parts from reference TRBV7-7 and TRBJ2-2): GAGVSQSPRYKVTKRGQDVTLRCDPISSHATLYWYQQALGQGPEFLTYFNYEAQPDKSGLPSDRFSAERPEGSISTLTIQRTEQRDSAMYRCASSLDWTSSLTGELFFGEGSRLTVL.